This T cell receptor beta chain originates from a study of blood T cell repertoires in COVID-19. This CDR3 has 14 amino acids. Unmatched junction bases numbered 4, after V lost 4 bases and J lost 3 bases. Germline V gives CDR1 MNHNY, CDR2 SVGAGI (reference sequence). Assay used: immunoSEQ multiplex PCR; TCRdb lists only in-frame clones, some missing. The data show approximately 300,000 clones, with around nine tenths seen just once and roughly 0.8% held by the top ten. The chain recombines TRBV6-6 with TRBJ2-7; TRBD2 agrees at 9 bases. This sequence originates from a man aged 25 to 40 with acute or convalescent COVID-19. The sequenced sample consisted of peripheral blood. CDR3 sequence: CASSSAGGGYEQYF. CDR3 bases: TGTGCCAGCAGTTCAGCGGGAGGCGGCTACGAGCAGTACTTC.